These 6 T cell receptor beta chains originate from one sample sequenced in a study of PD-L1 blockade in urothelial cancer. Assay: immunoSEQ multiplex PCR; the TCRdb copy retains only in-frame clones and omits some. The sample consists of under 55,000 clones, approximately 80% of them appearing once. The material sequenced was PBMCs, taken around atezolizumab (anti-PD-L1) treatment. These receptors originate from a middle-aged man with urothelial cancer.

In this sample, this clone turned up many times. The V gene is TRBV28, the J gene TRBJ2-1; 9 bases match TRBD1. The CDR3 extends over 12 amino acids. J gave up 15 bases and V 5 bases, and 8 bases lay outside the gene matches. Germline values: CDR1 MDHEN, CDR2 SYDVKM. CDR3 in amino acids: CASSEPGQGPFF. The CDR3 DNA follows: TGTGCCAGCAGTGAACCGGGACAGGGTCCGTTCTTC.

The V and J genes are TRBV5-6 and TRBJ2-4; 10 bases fit TRBD2. This CDR3 is 17 amino acids long. Germline V gene data show CDR1 as SGHDT and CDR2 as YYEEEE. Trimming cost V 4 bases and J 9 bases; bases outside gene matches: 16. The CDR3 coding sequence is TGTGCCAGCAGCGTCTTTCTAGCGGGAGCTCCTTTGGCCATTCAGTACTTC. Its protein product is CASSVFLAGAPLAIQYF.

This chain connects TRBV28 to TRBJ1-2, with D possibly being TRBD1 (5 bases). The CDR3 contains 12 residues. The germline V gene has CDR1 MDHEN and CDR2 SYDVKM. Trimming removed 5 bases from V and 6 bases from J, with 10 bases in between. The CDR3 DNA reads TGTGCCAGCAGTACCGGGGGGGATGGCTACACCTTC. It codes for CASSTGGDGYTF.

The rearrangement joins TRBV14 to TRBJ2-7; 9 bases are a match to TRBD1. Germline lookup yields CDR1 SGHDN and CDR2 FVKESK. The CDR3 is 14 amino acids. Trimming removed 5 bases from V and 3 bases from J; junction bases left unmatched: 5. In DNA form, the CDR3 reads TGTGCCAGCAGCACACCGGGACAGGGCTACGAGCAGTACTTC. Translated: CASSTPGQGYEQYF.

The rearrangement uses TRBV28 and TRBJ1-4; TRBD1 is a possible D gene (5 bases). This CDR3 is built from 15 residues. Between the trimmed V and J ends, which lost 11 bases and 3 bases, there was a span of 19 bases. Germline V gives CDR1 MDHEN, CDR2 SYDVKM. This chain's CDR3 is CASRAGSGANEKLFF. The CDR3 DNA reads as TGTGCCTCCAGGGCGGGGAGTGGAGCTAATGAAAAACTGTTTTTT.

This clone was counted only a few times. The J gene is TRBJ2-7, the V gene TRBV27; 8 bases line up with TRBD2. The CDR3 consists of 16 residues. The trim removed 3 bases at V and 5 bases at J, leaving 12 bases unmatched. CDR1 is MNHEY and CDR2 is SMNVEV in the germline V gene (reference sequence). The CDR3 loop is CASSFLGAGVHHEQYF. The DNA of the CDR3 is TGTGCCAGCAGTTTCCTCGGAGCGGGAGTTCATCACGAGCAGTACTTC.